The next 28 T cell receptor beta chains were all read from a single sample in a study of OX40 agonist ivuxolimab in advanced cancers. Library method: the immunoSEQ multiplex PCR assay. TCRdb re-hosts the immuneACCESS table, in-frame sequences only. Its copies lack some clones; in the studies checked, an unresolved V gene accounts for under half of them, and the cause for the rest is not known. The sample table shows roughly 90,000 clones, and approximately 85% are seen once. In total, the top ten clones hold approximately 0.22% of the sample. Material: CD4+ or CD8+ T cells sorted from blood, obtained in a trial of the OX40 agonist ivuxolimab. The receptors originated from an adult with an advanced solid tumor such as melanoma, head and neck, liver or kidney cancer.

V gene TRBV4-3 combines with J gene TRBJ2-7; TRBD2 agrees at 9 bases. The germline gives CDR1 LGHNA, CDR2 YSLEER. J was trimmed by 4 bases and V by 0 bases; bases with no gene match: 7. This CDR3 is built from 16 residues. The CDR3 bases are TGCGCCAGCAGCCAAGATCTAGTAGCGGGAGTTTACGAGCAGTACTTC. Its translation is CASSQDLVAGVYEQYF.

V gene TRBV5-1 combines with J gene TRBJ2-2; D remains unclear. Trimming pared 0 bases from V and 1 base from J, leaving 10 bases between. This CDR3 has 16 residues. Germline CDR1 SGHRS, CDR2 YFSETQ. In DNA form, the CDR3 reads TGCGCCAGCAGCTTGGTCGGTTCAGTGAACACCGGGGAGCTGTTTTTT. It specifies CASSLVGSVNTGELFF.

The chain combines TRBV30 with TRBJ2-3, with 14 positions matching TRBD2. The length of the CDR3 is 14 residues. V was pared by 6 bases and J by 4 bases, with 3 bases of the junction left unmatched. Germline lookup yields CDR1 GTSNPN and CDR2 SVGIG (reference sequence). The CDR3 loop is CACGTSGSSDTQYF. The CDR3 DNA reads TGTGCCTGTGGGACTAGCGGGAGTTCAGATACGCAGTATTTT.

On this clone: At one boundary the junction diverges from the germline segment, which might be a read error. The rearrangement joins TRBV7-8 to TRBJ1-2, with no clear D. CDR1 SGHVS and CDR2 FQNEAQ come from the germline V gene. The length of the CDR3 is 16 residues. Written as DNA, the CDR3 is TGTGCCAGCAGCTTAGCGCTTCGGGCGGACCCCCATGGTTACACCTTC. Its translation: CASSLALRADPHGYTF.

This chain uses TRBV28 with TRBJ1-2, with D possibly matching TRBD1 (5 bases). From germline, CDR1 is MDHEN and CDR2 SYDVKM. V lost 3 bases to trimming and J lost 8 bases, with 13 bases between them. CDR3 length: 13 amino acids. For the CDR3, the DNA is TGTGCCAGCAGTTTCTCCGGGGGAGGAGGCTACACCTTC. As protein: CASSFSGGGGYTF.

This sequence joins TRBV11-3 and TRBJ2-2; D unresolved. CDR3 length: 15 amino acids. Deletions cut 5 bases from V and 2 bases from J, with 12 bases between. Germline values: CDR1 SGHNT, CDR2 YENEEA. CDR3 bases: TGTGCCAGCAGCCCCGGGCTAGTTAACACCGGGGAGCTGTTTTTT. This gives the protein CASSPGLVNTGELFF.

The gene calls are TRBV6-4 and TRBJ1-2, with a tentative D call TRBD1 (5 bases). The germline V gene has CDR1 MRHNA and CDR2 SNTAGT. V shed 3 bases and J shed 6 bases, with 17 bases lying between them. This CDR3 is 15 amino acids long. CDR3 loop: CASSEWGNTIDGYTF. The DNA for the CDR3 is TGTGCCAGCAGTGAGTGGGGGAATACCATTGATGGCTACACCTTC.

This sequence joins TRBV7-2 and TRBJ2-1; the match to TRBD2 covers 8 bases. Per germline, CDR1 SGHTA and CDR2 FQGNSA. The CDR3 is 16 amino acids. V lost 6 bases and J lost 6; bases outside the gene matches: 13. DNA for the CDR3: TGTGCCAGCAGTCCTGGGAGGAGCGGGAGTGGCAATGAGCAGTTCTTC. Translation gives CASSPGRSGSGNEQFF. Full variable domain (rest looked up from reference TRBV7-2 and TRBJ2-1): GAGVSQSPSNKVTEKGKDVELRCDPISGHTALYWYRQSLGQGLEFLIYFQGNSAPDKSGLPSDRFSAERTGGSVSTLTIQRTQQEDSAVYLCASSPGRSGSGNEQFFGPGTRLTVL.

The table lists this clone with a count of one. The chain employs TRBV4-2 and TRBJ2-3; D might be TRBD1 (7 bases). Looked up from germline, CDR1 is LGHNA and CDR2 is YNFKEQ. With 1 base removed from V and 0 bases from J, the gap between germline ends came to 11 bases. The CDR3 sequence is 16 residues long. The DNA for the CDR3 is TGTGCCAGCAGCCAAGTGGCGGGACAGAGCACAGATACGCAGTATTTT. Amino acid sequence: CASSQVAGQSTDTQYF.

V and J are TRBV19 and TRBJ2-4; 10 bases map to TRBD1. The CDR3 covers 13 residues. Trimming took 5 bases from V and 9 from J; bases not matched to a gene: 4. The germline V gene has CDR1 LNHDA and CDR2 SQIVND (reference sequence). CDR3 sequence reads: CASSWDRGGIQYF. CDR3 coding DNA: TGTGCCAGTAGTTGGGACAGGGGAGGCATTCAGTACTTC.

The chain carries TRBV28 and TRBJ2-7; D is ambiguous. The CDR3 is 13 amino acids. Trimming left V 2 bases short and J 3 bases short, with 8 bases between. Germline-derived CDR1 and CDR2 are MDHEN and SYDVKM. The CDR3 protein is CASSLIPRYEQYF. CDR3 sequence (DNA): TGTGCCAGCAGTTTAATCCCCCGCTACGAGCAGTACTTC.

This chain uses TRBV5-6 with TRBJ2-3; D is perhaps TRBD2 (5 bases). Trimming removed 5 bases at V and 6 bases at J, with 19 bases between. Germline CDR1 reads SGHDT; CDR2 reads YYEEEE. CDR3 length equals 15 residues. CDR3 region: CASSQRVSGEDTQYF. CDR3 in DNA: TGTGCCAGCAGTCAGAGGGTTTCCGGGGAGGATACGCAGTATTTT.

The chain carries TRBV18 and TRBJ2-3, with 10 bases lining up with TRBD2. Germline CDR1 is KGHSH and CDR2 is LQKENI. The trim removed 6 bases at V and 1 base at J, leaving 13 bases unmatched. CDR3 length equals 18 residues. This chain's CDR3 is CASSHDLAGVGGTDTQYF. The CDR3 coding sequence is TGTGCCAGCTCTCACGATCTAGCGGGAGTTGGTGGCACAGATACGCAGTATTTT.

The V and J genes are TRBV18 and TRBJ2-7, with 11 bases identical to TRBD1. CDR1 and CDR2 (germline): KGHSH, LQKENI. The CDR3 contains 13 residues. The V segment lost 5 bases and the J segment 6 bases; nucleotides outside the gene matches: 3. The CDR3 DNA reads as TGTGCCAGCTCATTAGGGACAGGGGGCGAGCAGTACTTC. This gives the protein CASSLGTGGEQYF.

The gene calls are TRBV5-4 and TRBJ1-2; D uncertain. Germline V CDR1 and CDR2: SGHNT, YYREEE (reference sequence). CDR3 length: 14 amino acids. V lost 2 bases to trimming and J lost 1 base, with 9 bases between them. CDR3 coding DNA: TGTGCCAGCAGCTTCAGGACGGGTAACTATGGCTACACCTTC. Translation gives CASSFRTGNYGYTF.

CDR3 in DNA: TGTGCCAGCAGCGTAGGGGAGGGAGCTAGGAATGAGCAGTTCTTC. It specifies CASSVGEGARNEQFF. The genes are TRBV9 and TRBJ2-1; 7 positions match TRBD2. This CDR3 has 15 residues. Germline assignment: CDR1 SGDLS and CDR2 YYNGEE. With 0 bases clipped from V and 7 bases from J, the junction kept 7 bases outside the gene matches. The full variable domain, rest sourced from reference TRBV9 and TRBJ2-1, is DSGVTQTPKHLITATGQRVTLRCSPRSGDLSVYWYQQSLDQGLQFLIQYYNGEERAKGNILERFSAQQFPDLHSELNLSSLELGDSALYFCASSVGEGARNEQFFGPGTRLTVL.

This sequence joins TRBV18 and TRBJ2-7, with D possibly being TRBD2 (7 bases). The CDR3 runs to 14 residues. V was pared by 6 bases and J by 7 bases, with 19 bases between. Germline lookup yields CDR1 KGHSH and CDR2 LQKENI. The CDR3 sequence is CASSPGGGAREQYV. DNA of the CDR3: TGTGCCAGCTCCCCCGGAGGGGGGGCACGGGAGCAGTACGTC.

The chain employs TRBV10-2 and TRBJ1-2; TRBD1 agrees at 9 bases. Germline assignment: CDR1 WSHSY and CDR2 SAAADI. The CDR3 is made up of 14 amino acids. V was clipped by 3 bases and J by 8 bases; unmatched bases: 7. This CDR3 reads CASSELGQGGGYTF. In nucleotides, the CDR3 is TGCGCCAGCAGTGAATTGGGACAGGGCGGGGGCTACACCTTC.

The chain employs TRBV9 and TRBJ2-1; D tentatively fits TRBD1 or TRBD2 (7 bases each). Germline V gene sequence: CDR1 SGDLS, CDR2 YYNGEE. This CDR3 is 14 amino acids long. V was clipped by 1 base and J by 4 bases, with 9 bases between them. The CDR3 coding sequence is TGTGCCAGCAGCGTACAGGGGGGGTACAATGAGCAGTTCTTC. Translation gives CASSVQGGYNEQFF.

The chain's CDR3 is CASSQDSHSNQPQHF. Here the CDR3 DNA reads TGTGCCAGCAGTCAGGACAGCCATAGCAATCAGCCCCAGCATTTT. J is TRBJ1-5 and V is TRBV25-1; possible D gene TRBD1, 6 bases. Germline values: CDR1 MGHDK, CDR2 SYGVNS. CDR3 size: 15 residues. Trimming cost V 5 bases and J 0 bases, with 11 bases left between them.

The J gene is TRBJ2-7, the V gene TRBV19, with TRBD2 matching 10 bases. With 2 bases clipped from V and 7 bases from J, the junction kept 5 bases outside the gene matches. CDR1 LNHDA and CDR2 SQIVND come from the germline V gene (reference sequence). The CDR3 totals 14 residues. CDR3 amino acids: CASSILAGAGEQYF. The DNA for the CDR3 is TGTGCCAGTAGTATACTAGCGGGAGCCGGGGAGCAGTACTTC.

The genes are TRBV18 and TRBJ2-2; D might be TRBD1 (6 bases). The germline V gene has CDR1 KGHSH and CDR2 LQKENI. V lost 7 bases and J lost 3, with 12 bases in between. The CDR3 spans 14 residues. The CDR3 is CASFGTYDTGELFF. The CDR3 DNA reads as TGTGCCAGCTTCGGGACATACGACACCGGGGAGCTGTTTTTT. The complete variable domain, with remaining parts taken from reference TRBV18 and TRBJ2-2, reads NAGVMQNPRHLVRRRGQEARLRCSPMKGHSHVYWYRQLPEEGLKFMVYLQKENIIDESGMPKERFSAEFPKEGPSILRIQQVVRGDSAAYFCASFGTYDTGELFFGEGSRLTVL.

This chain uses TRBV4-1 with TRBJ1-1; D ambiguous. The CDR3 covers 15 residues. The V end was cut by 4 bases, the J end by 1 base, with 13 bases between. Germline assignment: CDR1 MGHRA and CDR2 YSYEKL. The CDR3 coding sequence is TGCGCCAGCAGCCCATCGGAGGTCGAGAACACTGAAGCTTTCTTT. The encoded protein is CASSPSEVENTEAFF.

The chain has TRBV5-1 and TRBJ1-6, with D possibly matching TRBD1 (5 bases). The CDR3 totals 15 residues. Germline CDR1 SGHRS, CDR2 YFSETQ. Trimming removed 0 bases at V and 5 bases at J, with 9 bases between. CDR3 DNA sequence: TGCGCCAGCAGCTTGGAAGGGGTAAATAATTCACCCCTCCACTTT. Its protein product is CASSLEGVNNSPLHF.

The V call is TRBV7-2, the J call TRBJ1-1; D is perhaps TRBD1 (5 bases). V was cut by 8 bases and J by 3 bases, with 19 bases left in between. There are 15 residues in the CDR3. Germline V gives CDR1 SGHTA, CDR2 FQGNSA. Written as DNA, the CDR3 is TGTGCCAGCGCTCTAGGGGCCAGGGTCTACACTGAAGCTTTCTTT. Its protein product is CASALGARVYTEAFF.

This chain uses TRBV19 with TRBJ1-5, with D unclear. This CDR3 contains 15 residues. Deletions cut 2 bases from V and 0 bases from J, with 8 bases between. Per germline, CDR1 LNHDA and CDR2 SQIVND (reference sequence). In nucleotides, the CDR3 is TGTGCCAGTAGTATAACGAGCCCTAGCAATCAGCCCCAGCATTTT. Its protein product is CASSITSPSNQPQHF.

The chain carries TRBV28 and TRBJ2-3; D unresolved. Looked up from germline, CDR1 is MDHEN and CDR2 is SYDVKM. CDR3 length: 14 amino acids. V lost 2 bases, J lost 4 bases, and 10 bases lay in between. The CDR3, as DNA: TGTGCCAGCAGTTTAGCATTGCGTGCAGATACGCAGTATTTT. The encoded protein is CASSLALRADTQYF.

The chain carries TRBV5-5 and TRBJ1-2; D is unclear. The CDR3 is made up of 15 amino acids. V was cut by 0 bases and J by 1 base, with 10 bases left in between. Germline V gives CDR1 SGHKS, CDR2 YYEKEE (reference sequence). The chain's CDR3 is CASSLGAGINYGYTF. The CDR3 DNA sequence: TGTGCCAGCAGCTTGGGAGCAGGCATTAACTATGGCTACACCTTC.